This T cell receptor (beta chain) was identified in a study of neurological immune-mediated disorders. TCRdb independently ran MiXCR on the 5' RACE reads; one entry per CDR3 protein. The top ten hold 15% of the sample, which has some 19,000 distinct CDR3 sequences, more than 14% seen once. Trimming removed 0 bases from V and 6 bases from J; junction bases left unmatched: 5. The CDR3 consists of 14 residues. CDR1 is DFQATT, CDR2 SNEGSKA, per germline (reference sequence). This clonotype was counted at least ten times. The sample taken for sequencing was PBMCs. The TCR originated in a female donor with HTLV-1-associated myelopathy (HAM/TSP). The chain is built from TRBV20-1 and TRBJ2-7, with TRBD1 matching over 10 bases. In DNA, the CDR3 is TGCAGTGCTAGAGATCCTGGACAGGGGGGCGAGCAGTACTTC. Translation gives CSARDPGQGGEQYF.